This entry lists 24 T cell receptor beta chains sequenced from one sample in a study of blood T cell repertoires in COVID-19. TCRdb's copy holds only in-frame clones and misses some; the assay was immunoSEQ multiplex PCR. Of 110,000 or so clones listed, about four fifths were seen once; the top ten hold about 10%. Sequenced material: peripheral blood. Receptors originate from a human donor in a cohort sampled during active COVID-19.

The chain recombines TRBV3-1 (or the pseudogene TRBV3-2) with TRBJ1-2; 8 bases map to TRBD1. J lost 7 bases, V lost 6 bases, and 13 bases had no gene match. This CDR3 comprises 15 residues. Germline CDR1 reads LGHDT; CDR2 reads YNNKEL (reference sequence). In DNA, the CDR3 is TGTGCCAGCAGTAGCATCTCAGGGGGCGCCGGTGGCTACACCTTC. It encodes CASSSISGGAGGYTF.

The table lists this clone with a count of one. The chain employs TRBV29-1 and TRBJ2-3, with D possibly TRBD2 on 6 matching bases. The germline V and J ends were trimmed by 2 bases and 4 bases, with 10 bases remaining between them. The CDR3 has 13 amino acids. Germline CDR1 and CDR2: SQVTM and ANQGSEA. The CDR3 nucleotides read TGCAGCGTTGAAAACTCGGGAGCAGATACGCAGTATTTT. Translating it yields CSVENSGADTQYF.

The J gene is TRBJ2-2, the V gene TRBV6-2 or TRBV6-3; a possible D gene is TRBD2 (6 bases). This CDR3 has 15 residues. V was shortened by 4 bases and J by 8 bases, with 17 bases between the two germline ends. Germline CDR1 is MNHEY and CDR2 is SVGEGT. The CDR3 DNA reads TGTGCCAGCAGTTGGGACTTCCCGGGAGCTGGGGAGCTGTTTTTT. Translated, it gives CASSWDFPGAGELFF.

The chain combines TRBV5-1 with TRBJ2-3; 13 bases line up with TRBD2. Germline-derived CDR1 and CDR2 are SGHRS and YFSETQ. V dropped 4 bases and J dropped 2; count of bases not matched to a gene: 4. The CDR3 loop spans 16 amino acids. Here the CDR3 DNA reads TGCGCCAGCAGCCTGGGACTAGCGGGGACCACAGATACGCAGTATTTT. The encoded protein is CASSLGLAGTTDTQYF.

This chain uses TRBV5-1 with TRBJ1-1; 9 positions agree with TRBD1. Trimming removed 4 bases from V and 0 bases from J; junction bases left unmatched: 13. CDR1 SGHRS and CDR2 YFSETQ come from the germline V gene. The CDR3 is 18 amino acids. CDR3 DNA sequence: TGCGCCAGCAGCCCTAAGATCGGGACAGGGTTTGTGAACACTGAAGCTTTCTTT. Its translation is CASSPKIGTGFVNTEAFF.

The chain joins TRBV7-2 to TRBJ2-7; a possible D gene is TRBD1 (6 bases). V lost 2 bases and J lost 5, with 16 bases in between. CDR1 SGHTA and CDR2 FQGNSA come from the germline V gene. The CDR3 consists of 15 residues. CDR3 DNA sequence: TGTGCCAGCAGCTTAAACGGCAGGGGTAGCGACGAGCAGTACTTC. Amino acids: CASSLNGRGSDEQYF.

The CDR3 loop is CASSYSSAGGGHEQFF. The DNA of the CDR3 is TGTGCCAGCAGTTACTCGAGCGCGGGAGGGGGCCATGAGCAGTTCTTC. This sequence joins TRBV6-5 and TRBJ2-1; TRBD2 matches at 9 bases. Per the germline V gene, CDR1 is MNHEY and CDR2 is SVGAGI. Unmatched junction bases numbered 8, after V lost 0 bases and J lost 8 bases. The CDR3 spans 16 residues.

The genes are TRBV30 and TRBJ2-7; no clear D. The germline V gene has CDR1 GTSNPN and CDR2 SVGIG (reference sequence). This CDR3 spans 11 amino acids. Trimming removed 6 bases from V and 3 bases from J, with 9 bases in between. The CDR3 here is CACRQDYEQYF. The CDR3 DNA follows: TGTGCCTGCAGACAAGACTACGAGCAGTACTTC.

V gene TRBV7-9 combines with J gene TRBJ1-6, with D hard to call. Trimming pared 5 bases from V and 7 bases from J, leaving 9 bases between. The CDR3 totals 13 residues. Looked up from germline, CDR1 is SEHNR and CDR2 is FQNEAQ (reference sequence). This chain's CDR3 is CASSPLENSPLHF. In DNA form, the CDR3 reads TGTGCCAGCAGCCCCCTAGAGAATTCACCCCTCCACTTT.

The sample holds one count of this clone. This chain joins TRBV7-2 and TRBJ2-7; D is undetermined. Trimming took 6 bases from V and 3 from J, leaving 15 bases between them. Germline CDR1 is SGHTA and CDR2 is FQGNSA. The CDR3 consists of 14 residues. CDR3 coding DNA: TGTGCCAGCAGGCAAACCCCCCTAAACTACGAGCAGTACTTC. Translated: CASRQTPLNYEQYF.

This rearrangement joins TRBV9 to TRBJ2-1; possible D gene TRBD1, 6 bases. The CDR3 runs 14 residues. Germline V CDR1 and CDR2: SGDLS, YYNGEE. Trimming took off 4 bases at V and 5 bases at J, with 13 bases between the two ends. CDR3 amino acids: CASSMGHPDNEQFF. The CDR3 DNA reads as TGTGCCAGCAGCATGGGACACCCGGACAATGAGCAGTTCTTC.

The rearrangement links TRBV19 to TRBJ1-2; maybe TRBD1 (5 bases). The CDR3 sequence is 12 residues long. V lost 4 bases and J lost 6, with 9 bases in between. Per the germline V gene, CDR1 is LNHDA and CDR2 is SQIVND (reference sequence). CDR3 residues: CASSNRGDGYTF. The CDR3 DNA sequence: TGTGCCAGTAGTAATCGGGGGGATGGCTACACCTTC.

The rearrangement uses TRBV19 and TRBJ1-1, with D maybe TRBD1 (5 bases). Germline lookup yields CDR1 LNHDA and CDR2 SQIVND (reference sequence). V dropped 4 bases and J dropped 3 bases, with 12 bases sitting between them. CDR3 length: 14 residues. CDR3 nucleotides: TGTGCCAGTAGTAGCCCGGGACTCGACACTGAAGCTTTCTTT. Its translation: CASSSPGLDTEAFF.

The chain couples TRBV19 to TRBJ2-6, with a possible D match to TRBD1 (5 bases). V dropped 10 bases and J dropped 4 bases, with 26 bases sitting between them. Germline CDR1 and CDR2: LNHDA and SQIVND (reference sequence). This CDR3 contains 18 residues. In DNA form, the CDR3 reads TGTGCCACCACCTCGGCGGTAGACAGTCTCCCCGGGGCCAACGTCCTGACTTTC. The encoded protein is CATTSAVDSLPGANVLTF.

The chain's CDR3 is CAGTGALSYNSPLHF. In DNA, the CDR3 is TGTGCCGGTACAGGGGCCCTCTCCTATAATTCACCCCTCCACTTT. The chain is built from TRBV2 and TRBJ1-6; TRBD1 matches 7 bases. The J segment lost 0 bases and the V segment lost 11 bases, leaving 7 bases of the junction unmatched. Germline CDR1 SNHLY, CDR2 FYNNEI. The length of the CDR3 is 15 residues.

This clone turned up a few times. The CDR3 loop reads CASGEYSNQPQHF. CDR3 DNA: TGTGCCAGTGGAGAGTATAGCAATCAGCCCCAGCATTTT. The gene calls are TRBV2 and TRBJ1-5; D uncertain. Germline CDR1 and CDR2: SNHLY and FYNNEI. CDR3 length equals 13 residues. Between the trimmed V and J ends, which lost 9 bases and 0 bases, there was a span of 9 bases. The full variable domain, with the rest looked up from reference TRBV2 and TRBJ1-5, is EPEVTQTPSHQVTQMGQEVILRCVPISNHLYFYWYRQILGQKVEFLVSFYNNEISEKSEIFDDQFSVERPDGSNFTLKIRSTKLEDSAMYFCASGEYSNQPQHFGDGTRLSIL.

This chain uses TRBV6-4 with TRBJ1-2; 7 bases fit TRBD1. CDR3 size: 16 residues. CDR1 MRHNA and CDR2 SNTAGT come from the germline V gene. V dropped 2 bases and J dropped 2; count of bases not matched to a gene: 8. The CDR3 protein is CASSDQYRGGNYGYTF. The CDR3 DNA sequence: TGTGCCAGCAGTGACCAATACAGGGGCGGGAACTATGGCTACACCTTC.

J is TRBJ2-7 and V is TRBV5-4, with D perhaps matching TRBD2 (5 bases). Germline V gene lookup returns CDR1 SGHNT and CDR2 YYREEE (reference sequence). This CDR3 region has 15 residues. Deletions cut 0 bases from V and 3 bases from J, with 13 bases between. CDR3 in amino acids: CASSLGVPGYYEQYF. The CDR3 DNA is TGTGCCAGCAGCTTGGGGGTTCCGGGATACTACGAGCAGTACTTC.

This clone was recorded a few times. The J gene is TRBJ2-2, the V gene TRBV11-2; 7 bases are a match to TRBD1. Germline values: CDR1 SGHAT, CDR2 FQNNGV. Germline trimming cut 2 bases from V and 8 bases from J; bases unmatched to any gene: 14. The CDR3 is made up of 17 amino acids. CDR3 sequence: CASSLRRQGVFSGELFF. Written as DNA, the CDR3 is TGTGCCAGCAGCTTAAGAAGGCAGGGGGTATTCTCTGGGGAGCTGTTTTTT.

This clone showed up just a few times. The chain links TRBV5-6 to TRBJ2-1; D uncertain. The germline CDR1 and CDR2 sequences are SGHDT and YYEEEE. Between the trimmed V and J ends, which lost 5 bases and 6 bases, there was a span of 15 bases. The CDR3 sequence is 14 residues long. The DNA of the CDR3 is TGTGCCAGCAGTTTCGGAACCCAGGTCAATGAGCAGTTCTTC. This sequence encodes CASSFGTQVNEQFF.

The chain carries TRBV9 and TRBJ1-5; no definite D call. V was pared by 3 bases and J by 7 bases, with 8 bases between. This CDR3 contains 12 residues. Germline V gives CDR1 SGDLS, CDR2 YYNGEE. The CDR3 DNA is TGTGCCAGCAGCGCCGAGGGCCAGCCCCAGCATTTT. Residues: CASSAEGQPQHF.

The V and J genes are TRBV5-4 and TRBJ1-2; TRBD1 might be the D (5 bases). Trimming cost V 4 bases and J 3 bases, with 13 bases left between them. The germline CDR1 and CDR2 sequences are SGHNT and YYREEE (reference sequence). There are 14 residues in the CDR3. This chain's CDR3 is CASSQTGGDYGYTF. The DNA for the CDR3 is TGTGCCAGCAGCCAAACTGGGGGGGACTATGGCTACACCTTC.

The rearrangement joins TRBV28 to TRBJ1-5; 11 positions match TRBD1. The CDR3 is 15 amino acids. Trimming cost V 5 bases and J 4 bases; bases outside gene matches: 4. Germline V gene sequence: CDR1 MDHEN, CDR2 SYDVKM. In DNA form, the CDR3 reads TGTGCCAGCAGTCACGGGACAGGGGGTAATCAGCCCCAGCATTTT. This codes for CASSHGTGGNQPQHF.

This clone has just one count. V gene TRBV7-8 combines with J gene TRBJ2-1; 14 nucleotides align to TRBD2. The CDR3 contains 19 residues. Germline V gene data show CDR1 as SGHVS and CDR2 as FQNEAQ. V trimming: 4 bases; J trimming: 2 bases; junction bases outside the gene matches: 10. The CDR3 DNA sequence: TGTGCCAGCAGCTCGCGGACTAGCGGGAGGACTACCACCTACAATGAGCAGTTCTTC. It encodes CASSSRTSGRTTTYNEQFF. Full variable domain (missing parts from reference TRBV7-8 and TRBJ2-1): GAGVSQSPRYKVAKRGQDVALRCDPISGHVSLFWYQQALGQGPEFLTYFQNEAQLDKSGLPSDRFFAERPEGSVSTLKIQRTQQEDSAVYLCASSSRTSGRTTTYNEQFFGPGTRLTVL.